The next 24 T cell receptor beta chains were all read from a single sample in a study of blood T cells in healthy people across ages. PCR was performed a second time for roughly 7 to 11 cycles using a sample-barcoded 5' primer and a J-beta primer mix. TCRdb passed the 5' RACE reads through MiXCR, listing each CDR3 protein once. The table has 1.5 million to 1.8 million distinct CDR3 sequences, 40% to 45% seen once. Sequenced: blood. The receptors stem from a young woman in good health.

This clonotype occurred a few times. V usage is TRBV7-9 and J usage is TRBJ2-5; no clear D. The CDR3 is 15 amino acids. The ends were cut back, 5 bases at V and 4 bases at J, with 17 bases in the middle. Germline CDR1 reads SEHNR; CDR2 reads FQNEAQ (reference sequence). CDR3 DNA: TGTGCCAGCAGCCCAATCATGGGCGTAATAGAGACCCAGTACTTC. Amino acid sequence: CASSPIMGVIETQYF.

A few counts support this clonotype. This chain joins TRBV7-2 and TRBJ2-5; D uncertain. The CDR3 is 13 amino acids. V lost 5 bases to trimming and J lost 1 base, with 8 bases between them. In germline, CDR1 is SGHTA, CDR2 FQGNSA. The chain's CDR3 is CASSNVGQETQYF. The CDR3, as DNA: TGTGCCAGCAGCAATGTGGGCCAAGAGACCCAGTACTTC.

This clonotype showed up just a few times. This chain uses TRBV7-2 with TRBJ2-7; maybe TRBD1 (8 bases). The germline V gene encodes CDR1 SGHTA and CDR2 FQGNSA. With 5 bases removed from V and 6 bases from J, the gap between germline ends came to 17 bases. The CDR3 totals 14 residues. The CDR3 region is CASSHTGGVSEQYF. Here the CDR3 DNA reads TGTGCCAGCAGCCACACAGGGGGGGTCTCCGAGCAGTACTTC.

Only a few counts were recorded for this clonotype. The V and J genes are TRBV7-2 and TRBJ2-3; D possibly corresponds to TRBD1 (7 bases). The CDR3 covers 14 residues. Trimming cost V 10 bases and J 1 base, with 15 bases left between them. Germline-derived CDR1 and CDR2 are SGHTA and FQGNSA. In nucleotides, the CDR3 is TGTGCCATGTCCCAGGGGGGTGGCACAGATACGCAGTATTTT. Protein: CAMSQGGGTDTQYF.

This clonotype was found a few times. The chain uses TRBV9 and TRBJ2-1; 10 bases are a match to TRBD2. V shed 4 bases, J shed 3 bases, and the junction held 16 bases outside the gene matches. This CDR3 comprises 19 residues. In germline, CDR1 is SGDLS, CDR2 YYNGEE. CDR3 DNA: TGTGCCAGCAGCTCCCCTGGTGTTAGCGGGAGGTCATTCTACAATGAGCAGTTCTTC. Its protein product is CASSSPGVSGRSFYNEQFF.

The rearrangement joins TRBV7-2 to TRBJ1-5; unclear D gene. Germline CDR1 and CDR2: SGHTA and FQGNSA. Trimming left V 1 base short and J 0 bases short, with 10 bases between. The CDR3 runs 16 residues. The CDR3 sequence: CASSLGRVYSNQPQHF. CDR3 nucleotides: TGTGCCAGCAGCTTAGGTAGGGTCTATAGCAATCAGCCCCAGCATTTT.

This clonotype occurred a few times. The chain uses TRBV11-2 and TRBJ2-7; the D is unclear. Trimming took off 6 bases at V and 0 bases at J, with 15 bases between the two ends. The CDR3 spans 15 residues. Germline lookup yields CDR1 SGHAT and CDR2 FQNNGV. CDR3 DNA sequence: TGTGCCAGCAGTCGGACGGTTCAGAGCTCCTACGAGCAGTACTTC. It yields the protein CASSRTVQSSYEQYF.

Regarding this clonotype: An end of the junction does not agree with germline; a read error may underlie this. V and J are TRBV15 and TRBJ1-1; no definite D call. The germline V gene encodes CDR1 LNHNV and CDR2 YYDKDF (reference sequence). This CDR3 has 12 residues. The CDR3, as DNA: TGTGCCACCAGCAGTCTAAACACTAAAGCTTTCTTT. Translation: CATSSLNTKAFF.

The J gene is TRBJ2-2, the V gene TRBV12-3 or TRBV12-4; D not certain. The V end lost 7 bases, the J end lost 6 bases, and 12 bases lay between the germline ends. This CDR3 is built from 13 residues. The DNA for the CDR3 is TGTGCCAGCACCTCTAGGTGGGCCGGGGAGCTGTTTTTT. Its translation: CASTSRWAGELFF.

The chain combines TRBV9 with TRBJ2-1, with TRBD1 as a possible D gene (5 bases). CDR3 length: 16 amino acids. CDR1 is SGDLS, CDR2 YYNGEE, per germline. V lost 0 bases, J lost 5 bases, and 15 bases lay in between. The DNA of the CDR3 is TGTGCCAGCAGCGTAGCACAGGCAATTCCTAACAATGAGCAGTTCTTC. Protein: CASSVAQAIPNNEQFF. Combining the CDR3 with reference TRBV9 and TRBJ2-1 gives the whole variable domain DSGVTQTPKHLITATGQRVTLRCSPRSGDLSVYWYQQSLDQGLQFLIQYYNGEERAKGNILERFSAQQFPDLHSELNLSSLELGDSALYFCASSVAQAIPNNEQFFGPGTRLTVL.

J is TRBJ2-1 and V is TRBV28; the D is unclear. V dropped 5 bases and J dropped 1 base, with 9 bases sitting between them. CDR3 size: 14 residues. Looked up from germline, CDR1 is MDHEN and CDR2 is SYDVKM. The DNA for the CDR3 is TGTGCCAGCAGTCTCACTATGTCCTACAATGAGCAGTTCTTC. Protein product: CASSLTMSYNEQFF. Full variable domain (missing parts from reference TRBV28 and TRBJ2-1): DVKVTQSSRYLVKRTGEKVFLECVQDMDHENMFWYRQDPGLGLRLIYFSYDVKMKEKGDIPEGYSVSREKKERFSLILESASTNQTSMYLCASSLTMSYNEQFFGPGTRLTVL.

This clonotype has a count of ten or more. This sequence joins TRBV7-9 and TRBJ1-1; D call uncertain. The V end was cut by 5 bases, the J end by 3 bases, with 10 bases between. Germline V CDR1 and CDR2: SEHNR, FQNEAQ (reference sequence). The CDR3 extends over 13 amino acids. In nucleotides, the CDR3 is TGTGCCAGCAGCCTCGCTGGGGACACTGAAGCTTTCTTT. Translation gives CASSLAGDTEAFF.

This chain links TRBV9 with TRBJ2-7, with 11 positions matching TRBD2. Trimming removed 0 bases from V and 1 base from J; junction bases left unmatched: 3. This CDR3 comprises 16 residues. Germline lookup yields CDR1 SGDLS and CDR2 YYNGEE. CDR3 bases: TGTGCCAGCAGCGTAGGCGGACTAGCGGGTTCCTACGAGCAGTACTTC. Amino acid sequence: CASSVGGLAGSYEQYF.

This chain joins TRBV5-1 and TRBJ1-2; D is ambiguous. V lost 2 bases and J 2 bases, leaving 7 bases between the germline ends. This CDR3 has 13 residues. CDR1 is SGHRS, CDR2 YFSETQ, per germline. CDR3 DNA sequence: TGCGCCAGCAGCTTAACATGGAACTATGGCTACACCTTC. It translates to CASSLTWNYGYTF.

The chain has TRBV2 and TRBJ2-1; D is possibly TRBD1 or TRBD2 (5 bases each). Germline values: CDR1 SNHLY, CDR2 FYNNEI. This CDR3 is built from 14 residues. Between the trimmed V and J ends, which lost 9 bases and 0 bases, there was a span of 12 bases. This CDR3 is CARGTLSSYNEQFF. In DNA form, the CDR3 reads TGTGCCAGGGGGACGCTGAGCTCCTACAATGAGCAGTTCTTC.

As concerns this clonotype: Sequence at one end of the junction differs from germline and may be a read error. The genes are TRBV7-7 and TRBJ2-5; possibly TRBD2 for D (6 bases). CDR1 and CDR2 from the germline V gene are SSHAT and FNYEAQ (reference sequence). The CDR3 is 16 amino acids. CDR3: CASSLAYMEGLNEQYF. The CDR3 bases are TGTGCTAGCAGCTTAGCGTATATGGAGGGACTCAATGAGCAGTACTTC. The full variable domain, rest sourced from reference TRBV7-7 and TRBJ2-5, is GAGVSQSPRYKVTKRGQDVTLRCDPISSHATLYWYQQALGQGPEFLTYFNYEAQPDKSGLPSDRFSAERPEGSISTLTIQRTEQRDSAMYRCASSLAYMEGLNEQYFGPGTRLLVL.

The table lists this clonotype with a few counts. The chain joins TRBV7-2 to TRBJ1-5, with D possibly TRBD1 on 5 matching bases. V gave up 4 bases and J gave up 5 bases, with 9 bases separating them. Germline CDR1 SGHTA, CDR2 FQGNSA. The CDR3 extends over 13 amino acids. The CDR3 reads CASSSGPYQPQHF. The CDR3 DNA follows: TGTGCCAGCAGCTCGGGACCTTATCAGCCCCAGCATTTT.

The chain is built from TRBV6-5 and TRBJ2-2, with a possible D match to TRBD2 (5 bases). The germline gives CDR1 MNHEY, CDR2 SVGAGI. V was shortened by 6 bases and J by 2 bases, with 16 bases between the two germline ends. The CDR3 length is 16 residues. CDR3 coding DNA: TGTGCCAGCAGGCCCCCCTCGAGCGGTAACACCGGGGAGCTGTTTTTT. Its protein is CASRPPSSGNTGELFF.

The V gene is TRBV7-2, the J gene TRBJ2-4; 8 positions match TRBD2. The tail of the sequence fits TRBJ2-7 better, so the J call may be wrong. Germline lookup yields CDR1 SGHTA and CDR2 FQGNSA. There are 18 residues in the CDR3. The DNA of the CDR3 is TGTGCCAGCAGCTCAGAACTGGCGGGGGGCAAGTTGTATAACGAGCAGTACTTC. This gives the protein CASSSELAGGKLYNEQYF.

The chain combines TRBV5-5 with TRBJ2-5; no definite D call. The DNA matches TRBJ2-7 better at its end, which makes the J call doubtful. The CDR3 spans 13 residues. CDR1 is SGHKS and CDR2 is YYEKEE in the germline V gene (reference sequence). CDR3 in amino acids: CASSLKFNYEQYF. The CDR3 coding sequence is TGTGCCAGCAGCTTGAAATTTAACTACGAGCAGTACTTC.

The chain employs TRBV14 and TRBJ2-7; a weak D match, TRBD1 (5 bases). Trimming removed 4 bases at V and 0 bases at J, with 7 bases between. The germline V gene encodes CDR1 SGHDN and CDR2 FVKESK. The CDR3 is 13 residues long. The CDR3 reads CASSRQHSYEQYF. DNA for the CDR3: TGTGCCAGCAGCCGACAGCACTCCTACGAGCAGTACTTC.

The CDR3 loop reads CASSLARADTDTQYF. Written as DNA, the CDR3 is TGCGCCAGCAGCTTGGCCCGGGCAGACACAGATACGCAGTATTTT. The V and J genes are TRBV5-1 and TRBJ2-3; D ambiguous. The V end lost 0 bases, the J end lost 2 bases, and 10 bases lay between the germline ends. This CDR3 has 15 amino acids. The germline CDR1 and CDR2 sequences are SGHRS and YFSETQ.

This clonotype has a handful of counts. V is TRBV2 and J is TRBJ2-5; the D gene is possibly TRBD1 (6 bases). The CDR3 length is 16 residues. V was trimmed by 5 bases and J by 4 bases, leaving 20 bases between them. The germline V gene has CDR1 SNHLY and CDR2 FYNNEI. CDR3 amino acids: CASSKTGPGILETQYF. CDR3 bases: TGTGCCAGCAGTAAGACAGGACCCGGGATATTAGAGACCCAGTACTTC.

Only a few counts were recorded for this clonotype. The rearrangement joins TRBV4-3 to TRBJ2-6; 9 nucleotides agree with TRBD1. Trimming at V came to 5 bases and at J to 2 bases, leaving 13 bases not matched to a gene. The CDR3 spans 19 residues. Germline V gene lookup returns CDR1 LGHNA and CDR2 YSLEER. The CDR3 spells CASSARDRVLFPGANVLTF. Written as DNA, the CDR3 is TGCGCCAGCAGCGCCCGGGACAGGGTTTTATTCCCTGGGGCCAACGTCCTGACTTTC.